The 25 T cell receptor beta chains listed next were all sequenced from one sample in a study of blood T cell repertoires in COVID-19 (dated by TCRdb to the early 2020s). The library was produced with the immunoSEQ multiplex PCR assay. TCRdb stores this immuneACCESS table with in-frame sequences only. Part of the clones is absent; in the studies checked, under half of the shortfall reflects unresolved V genes, and no reason is known for the rest. The sample data list roughly 36,000 clones, and 80% to 90% of these were observed just once. The ten largest clones represent around 24% of the sample. The sample comprised peripheral blood. The source of these receptors is a man aged 45-65 years with active or convalescent COVID-19.

J is TRBJ2-5 and V is TRBV11-2; 7 bases fit TRBD2. Trimming removed 5 bases from V and 1 base from J; junction bases left unmatched: 10. The CDR3 covers 16 residues. Germline V lookup: CDR1 SGHAT, CDR2 FQNNGV. The CDR3 DNA reads as TGTGCCAGCAGCCCGCTCCGGGGGAGGGTCCAAGAGACCCAGTACTTC. Protein: CASSPLRGRVQETQYF. The full variable domain, rest sourced from reference TRBV11-2 and TRBJ2-5, is EAGVAQSPRYKIIEKRQSVAFWCNPISGHATLYWYQQILGQGPKLLIQFQNNGVVDDSQLPKDRFSAERLKGVDSTLKIQPAKLEDSAVYLCASSPLRGRVQETQYFGPGTRLLVL.

The chain combines TRBV28 with TRBJ2-7; 7 nucleotides align to TRBD1. The CDR3 spans 14 residues. The V and J ends lost 5 bases and 3 bases, in that order; junction bases with no gene match: 7. The V gene's germline CDR1 is MDHEN and CDR2 SYDVKM. DNA for the CDR3: TGTGCCAGCAGTGACAGGGACAGCCTCTACGAGCAGTACGTC. It translates to CASSDRDSLYEQYV.

This clone is large by share. This chain connects TRBV30 to TRBJ2-2, with 7 bases aligning to TRBD1. Unmatched junction bases numbered 6, after V lost 2 bases and J lost 0 bases. CDR3 length: 16 residues. Per germline, CDR1 GTSNPN and CDR2 SVGIG (reference sequence). CDR3 nucleotides: TGTGCCTGGAGTCGACGGACAGGTGCGAACACCGGGGAGCTGTTTTTT. This sequence encodes CAWSRRTGANTGELFF.

The chain is built from TRBV7-2 and TRBJ2-7; 9 nucleotides align to TRBD2. The CDR3 is 15 residues long. Germline CDR1 SGHTA, CDR2 FQGNSA. The junction had 11 bases not matched to a gene; V was cut back by 2 bases and J by 9 bases. The CDR3 region is CASSLTAGGPIWQYF. The CDR3 DNA sequence: TGTGCCAGCAGCTTAACTGCGGGAGGGCCTATCTGGCAGTACTTC.

The genes are TRBV6-5 and TRBJ2-1; perhaps TRBD1 as D (6 bases). This CDR3 has 16 residues. V lost 4 bases, J lost 7 bases, and 20 bases lay in between. Germline CDR1 MNHEY, CDR2 SVGAGI. For the CDR3, the DNA is TGTGCCAGCAGTTCAGACTTTTGGGGGCGAAGAAATGAGCAGTTCTTC. The encoded protein is CASSSDFWGRRNEQFF.

The chain joins TRBV5-1 to TRBJ1-3, with D uncertain. The CDR3 is 13 residues long. V was clipped by 0 bases and J by 4 bases, with 5 bases between them. Germline values: CDR1 SGHRS, CDR2 YFSETQ. Here the CDR3 DNA reads TGCGCCAGCAGCTTGGGTCCAGGAAACACCATATATTTT. Translation gives CASSLGPGNTIYF.

This clone showed up just a few times. V is TRBV6-5 and J is TRBJ2-1; tentatively, D is TRBD2 (5 bases). Germline-derived CDR1 and CDR2 are MNHEY and SVGAGI. The V end was cut by 6 bases, the J end by 0 bases, with 12 bases between. The CDR3 sequence is 15 residues long. DNA for the CDR3: TGTGCCAGCAGCCTCGGGGTAAGCTCCTACAATGAGCAGTTCTTC. It codes for CASSLGVSSYNEQFF.

The chain couples TRBV2 to TRBJ2-2, with 8 bases lining up with TRBD1. Germline V gene sequence: CDR1 SNHLY, CDR2 FYNNEI. Germline trimming cut 6 bases from V and 1 base from J; bases unmatched to any gene: 4. The CDR3 sequence is 15 residues long. The CDR3 here is CASSPDRENTGELFF. The CDR3 DNA reads as TGTGCCAGCAGCCCGGACAGGGAGAACACCGGGGAGCTGTTTTTT.

The chain uses TRBV5-4 and TRBJ2-7, with a tentative D call TRBD2 (6 bases). V lost 0 bases and J 7 bases, leaving 17 bases between the germline ends. The germline V gene encodes CDR1 SGHNT and CDR2 YYREEE (reference sequence). The CDR3 runs 15 residues. The DNA of the CDR3 is TGTGCCAGCAGCTTGGTACCAAATGGGGGGAAAGAGCAGTACTTC. Encoded protein: CASSLVPNGGKEQYF.

The chain is built from TRBV20-1 and TRBJ2-1, with 12 bases lining up with TRBD2. The V gene's germline CDR1 is DFQATT and CDR2 SNEGSKA (reference sequence). The CDR3 length is 18 residues. V gave up 3 bases and J gave up 10 bases; unmatched junction bases: 19. The CDR3 nucleotides are TGCAGTGCTAGTATCGTGGCTAGCGGGAGGGGAGCTCGGGGCGAGCAGTTCTTC. It codes for CSASIVASGRGARGEQFF.

The chain carries TRBV7-9 and TRBJ1-5, with D perhaps matching TRBD1 (5 bases). Deletions cut 5 bases from V and 1 base from J, with 15 bases between. Germline values: CDR1 SEHNR, CDR2 FQNEAQ (reference sequence). This CDR3 spans 16 amino acids. DNA of the CDR3: TGTGCCAGCAGCCGGAGGGGCAGGGTAAGCAATCAGCCCCAGCATTTT. Translation gives CASSRRGRVSNQPQHF.

The CDR3 coding sequence is TGTGCCAGCAGCGTAGGGCTAGCGGGACACAATGAGCAGTTCTTC. Translated, it gives CASSVGLAGHNEQFF. The chain carries TRBV9 and TRBJ2-1; TRBD2 matches at 9 bases. With 0 bases clipped from V and 5 bases from J, the junction kept 3 bases outside the gene matches. Germline V gene sequence: CDR1 SGDLS, CDR2 YYNGEE. This CDR3 has 15 amino acids.

The V and J genes are TRBV2 and TRBJ2-5, with D uncertain. Trimming left V 6 bases short and J 3 bases short, with 8 bases between. The CDR3 length is 12 residues. Germline V gene lookup returns CDR1 SNHLY and CDR2 FYNNEI. The CDR3 loop is CASSQLKETQYF. The CDR3, as DNA: TGTGCCAGCAGCCAGTTAAAAGAGACCCAGTACTTC.

The rearrangement uses TRBV19 and TRBJ1-5; 9 bases are shared with TRBD1. The V gene end was trimmed by 2 bases and the J gene end by 4 bases; junction bases not matched to a gene: 9. CDR1 and CDR2 (germline): LNHDA, SQIVND (reference sequence). CDR3 length: 17 amino acids. The CDR3 DNA reads TGTGCCAGTAGTATACTACCCACCGGGACAGGGAATCAGCCCCAGCATTTT. This codes for CASSILPTGTGNQPQHF. Complete variable domain (other parts from reference TRBV19 and TRBJ1-5): DGGITQSPKYLFRKEGQNVTLSCEQNLNHDAMYWYRQDPGQGLRLIYYSQIVNDFQKGDIAEGYSVSREKKESFPLTVTSAQKNPTAFYLCASSILPTGTGNQPQHFGDGTRLSIL.

V and J are TRBV11-2 and TRBJ2-1; 7 bases match TRBD1. The germline V gene encodes CDR1 SGHAT and CDR2 FQNNGV. Unmatched junction bases numbered 7, after V lost 6 bases and J lost 2 bases. CDR3 length equals 15 residues. This CDR3 reads CASRERDRPYNEQFF. DNA of the CDR3: TGTGCCAGCAGAGAAAGGGACAGACCCTACAATGAGCAGTTCTTC.

This clone was seen just once. The chain links TRBV9 to TRBJ1-4; the D gene is possibly TRBD1 (6 bases). Deletions cut 3 bases from V and 4 bases from J, with 16 bases between. CDR1 SGDLS and CDR2 YYNGEE come from the germline V gene. The CDR3 sequence is 16 residues long. CDR3 coding DNA: TGTGCCAGCAGCGATACGGGGACACTGTTTAATGAAAAACTGTTTTTT. Its protein product is CASSDTGTLFNEKLFF.

This clone occurred once. The genes are TRBV28 and TRBJ2-3, with TRBD1 matching 10 bases. The germline gives CDR1 MDHEN, CDR2 SYDVKM. V shed 10 bases, J shed 1 base, and the junction held 8 bases outside the gene matches. The CDR3 is 15 residues long. The CDR3 loop is CATIDRGRGTDTQYF. The CDR3 DNA reads as TGTGCCACGATTGACAGGGGGCGCGGCACAGATACGCAGTATTTT. The variable domain in full, completed from reference TRBV28 and TRBJ2-3, reads DVKVTQSSRYLVKRTGEKVFLECVQDMDHENMFWYRQDPGLGLRLIYFSYDVKMKEKGDIPEGYSVSREKKERFSLILESASTNQTSMYLCATIDRGRGTDTQYFGPGTRLTVL.

The chain combines TRBV27 with TRBJ1-4; maybe TRBD1 (5 bases). The CDR3 loop spans 14 amino acids. With 3 bases removed from V and 6 bases from J, the gap between germline ends came to 11 bases. The V gene's germline CDR1 is MNHEY and CDR2 SMNVEV (reference sequence). The CDR3 is CASSFWQGDEKLFF. CDR3 in DNA: TGTGCCAGCAGTTTTTGGCAGGGTGATGAAAAACTGTTTTTT.

The chain employs TRBV2 and TRBJ1-2; TRBD1 agrees at 9 bases. V dropped 5 bases and J dropped 4; count of bases not matched to a gene: 14. The CDR3 runs 17 residues. Germline CDR1 SNHLY, CDR2 FYNNEI. CDR3 amino acids: CASSPRTGEVFRYGYTF. CDR3 sequence (DNA): TGTGCCAGCAGTCCCAGGACAGGGGAGGTTTTTCGCTATGGCTACACCTTC.

V usage is TRBV18 and J usage is TRBJ2-1; maybe TRBD2 (6 bases). V gave up 2 bases and J gave up 4 bases, with 12 bases separating them. The CDR3 sequence is 15 residues long. The germline CDR1 and CDR2 sequences are KGHSH and LQKENI. The CDR3 nucleotides read TGTGCCAGCTCACCAACGGCTAGCGCATACAATGAGCAGTTCTTC. Its translation is CASSPTASAYNEQFF. Using reference TRBV18 and TRBJ2-1 for the parts outside the CDR3, the full variable domain is NAGVMQNPRHLVRRRGQEARLRCSPMKGHSHVYWYRQLPEEGLKFMVYLQKENIIDESGMPKERFSAEFPKEGPSILRIQQVVRGDSAAYFCASSPTASAYNEQFFGPGTRLTVL.

The chain couples TRBV5-1 to TRBJ2-3; TRBD2 aligns across 8 bases. CDR1 is SGHRS, CDR2 YFSETQ, per germline. V gave up 5 bases and J gave up 2 bases; unmatched junction bases: 4. The CDR3 sequence is 14 residues long. DNA of the CDR3: TGCGCCAGCAGTGGGCGGGAGGTCACAGATACGCAGTATTTT. It codes for CASSGREVTDTQYF.

The chain links TRBV5-6 to TRBJ2-6; D is perhaps TRBD1 (6 bases). The CDR3 runs to 18 residues. V lost 3 bases and J lost 3, with 19 bases in between. Germline V gives CDR1 SGHDT, CDR2 YYEEEE. The CDR3 DNA follows: TGTGCCAGCAGCTCCTTAGCGCAGGGGTCAGGTGGGGCCAACGTCCTGACTTTC. Translation: CASSSLAQGSGGANVLTF.

The CDR3 spells CASSPAGADTEAFF. CDR3 bases: TGTGCCAGCTCACCAGCGGGGGCGGACACTGAAGCTTTCTTT. The rearrangement joins TRBV18 to TRBJ1-1; possibly TRBD1 for D (6 bases). The CDR3 contains 14 residues. V was clipped by 2 bases and J by 3 bases, with 10 bases between them. Germline V gene sequence: CDR1 KGHSH, CDR2 LQKENI.

This sequence joins TRBV29-1 and TRBJ1-5; D gene uncertain. The CDR3 sequence is 16 residues long. The V gene lost 4 bases and the J gene lost 4 bases, with 20 bases spanning the gap. Germline CDR1 is SQVTM and CDR2 is ANQGSEA. The CDR3 here is CSVGVSAARWNQPQHF. The CDR3 bases are TGCAGCGTTGGCGTGTCAGCGGCTCGTTGGAATCAGCCCCAGCATTTT.

The rearrangement uses TRBV5-1 and TRBJ1-5; D possibly corresponds to TRBD1 (6 bases). Trimming removed 1 base at V and 3 bases at J, with 8 bases between. This CDR3 is built from 14 residues. Germline CDR1 reads SGHRS; CDR2 reads YFSETQ. As DNA, the CDR3 is TGCGCCAGCAGCTTGTCAGGGGACAATCAGCCCCAGCATTTT. Translating gives CASSLSGDNQPQHF.